This note documents a single T cell receptor (beta chain) sequence. Antigen specificity is unknown. With 0 bases removed from V and 0 bases from J, the gap between germline ends came to 10 bases. Germline V gives CDR1 SQVTM, CDR2 ANQGSEA. There are 15 residues in the CDR3. This record belongs to a study of identical twins' blood T cells. About the study: Roughly 6 alpha and about 6 beta libraries together yielded 50 million to 65 million reads.

TCR cDNA libraries came from RNA via a modified published protocol. Source study methods: Each library had roughly 2 to 4 million CDR3 reads and about 100,000 to nearly 500,000 clonotypes. TCRdb independently ran MiXCR on the 5' RACE reads; one entry per CDR3 protein. The V and J calls were not made by the authors but by TCRdb's processing. This table holds hundreds of thousands of distinct CDR3 sequences, over 25% found once. Study-wide results and caveats: Twin similarity might stem from environmental factors, not only genetics.

The sequence was obtained from a woman between 18 and 55 years old in good health. What was sequenced was PBMCs. The rearrangement joins TRBV29-1 to TRBJ2-3, with D perhaps assigned TRBD1 or TRBD2 (6 bases each). This chain's CDR3 is CSVEDRGLSTDTQYF. For the CDR3, the DNA is TGCAGCGTTGAAGATCGGGGGCTGAGCACAGATACGCAGTATTTT.